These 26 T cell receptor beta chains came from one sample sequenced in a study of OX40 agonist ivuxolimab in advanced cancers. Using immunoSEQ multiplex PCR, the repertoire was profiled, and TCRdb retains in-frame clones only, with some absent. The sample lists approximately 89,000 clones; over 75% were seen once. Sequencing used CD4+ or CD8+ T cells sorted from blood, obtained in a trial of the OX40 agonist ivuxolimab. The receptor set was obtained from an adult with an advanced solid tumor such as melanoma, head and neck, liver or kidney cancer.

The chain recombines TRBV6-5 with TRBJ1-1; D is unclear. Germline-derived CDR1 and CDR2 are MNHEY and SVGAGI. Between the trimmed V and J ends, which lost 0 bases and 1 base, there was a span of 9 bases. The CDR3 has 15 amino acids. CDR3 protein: CASSYSIRGNTEAFF. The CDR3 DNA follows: TGTGCCAGCAGTTACTCGATCCGTGGGAACACTGAAGCTTTCTTT.

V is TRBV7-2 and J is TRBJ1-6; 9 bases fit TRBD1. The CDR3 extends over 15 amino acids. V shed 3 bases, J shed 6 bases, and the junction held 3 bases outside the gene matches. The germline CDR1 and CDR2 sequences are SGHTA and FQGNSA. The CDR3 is CASSLPGQGNSPLHF. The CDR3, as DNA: TGTGCCAGCAGCTTGCCGGGACAGGGTAATTCACCCCTCCACTTT.

DNA for the CDR3: TGTGCCATCAGTGAGTTGTTAACAGAACTCAACTATGGCTACACCTTC. It yields the protein CAISELLTELNYGYTF. This chain connects TRBV10-3 to TRBJ1-2; D unclear. CDR1 and CDR2 from the germline V gene are ENHRY and SYGVKD. The CDR3 totals 16 residues. V was cut by 1 base and J by 2 bases, with 14 bases left in between.

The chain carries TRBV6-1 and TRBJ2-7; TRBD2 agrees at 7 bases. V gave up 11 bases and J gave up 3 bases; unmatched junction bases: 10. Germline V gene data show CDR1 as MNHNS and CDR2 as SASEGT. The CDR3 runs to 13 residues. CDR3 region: CAAGSTSSYEQYF. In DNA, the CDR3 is TGTGCCGCGGGATCGACTAGCAGCTACGAGCAGTACTTC.

CDR3 region: CAWGQGPLALHF. The CDR3 coding sequence is TGTGCCTGGGGACAGGGCCCCCTGGCCCTCCACTTT. The chain links TRBV30 to TRBJ1-6; 8 nucleotides match TRBD1. J lost 14 bases, V lost 5 bases, and 8 bases had no gene match. The CDR3 contains 12 residues. Germline loops: CDR1 GTSNPN, CDR2 SVGIG (reference sequence). Based on the CDR3 plus reference TRBV30 and TRBJ1-6, the full variable domain is SQTIHQWPATLVQPVGSPLSLECTVEGTSNPNLYWYRQAAGRGLQLLFYSVGIGQISSEVPQNLSASRPQDRQFILSSKKLLLSDSGFYLCAWGQGPLALHFGNGTRLTVT.

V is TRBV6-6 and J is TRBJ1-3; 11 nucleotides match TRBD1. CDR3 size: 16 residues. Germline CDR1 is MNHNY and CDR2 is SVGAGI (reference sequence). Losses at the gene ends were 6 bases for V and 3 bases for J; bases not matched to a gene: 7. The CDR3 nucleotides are TGTGCCAGCAGCCGAGGACAGGGGGCAGGTGGAAACACCATATATTTT. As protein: CASSRGQGAGGNTIYF.

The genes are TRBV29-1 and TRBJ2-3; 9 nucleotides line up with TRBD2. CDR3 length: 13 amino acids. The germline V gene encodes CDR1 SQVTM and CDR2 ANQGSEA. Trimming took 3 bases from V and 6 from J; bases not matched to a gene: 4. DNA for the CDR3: TGCAGCGTTGAGGGACTAGCAAGTGATACGCAGTATTTT. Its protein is CSVEGLASDTQYF.

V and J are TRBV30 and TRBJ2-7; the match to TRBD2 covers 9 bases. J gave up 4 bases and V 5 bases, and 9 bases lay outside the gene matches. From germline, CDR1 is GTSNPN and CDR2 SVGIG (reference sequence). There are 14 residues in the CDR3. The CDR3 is CAWGSGGGFYEQYF. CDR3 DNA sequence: TGTGCCTGGGGTAGCGGGGGAGGATTTTACGAGCAGTACTTC.

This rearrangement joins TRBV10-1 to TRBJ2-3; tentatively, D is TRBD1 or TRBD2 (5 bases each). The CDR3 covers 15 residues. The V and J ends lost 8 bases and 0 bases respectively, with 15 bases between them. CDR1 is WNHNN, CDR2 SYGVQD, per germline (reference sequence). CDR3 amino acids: CASGQGPTSTDTQYF. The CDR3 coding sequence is TGCGCCAGCGGGCAGGGACCTACTAGCACAGATACGCAGTATTTT.

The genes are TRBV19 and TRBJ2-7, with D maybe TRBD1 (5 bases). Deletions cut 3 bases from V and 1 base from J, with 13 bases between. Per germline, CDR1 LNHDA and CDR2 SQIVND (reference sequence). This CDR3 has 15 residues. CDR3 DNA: TGTGCCAGTAGTATGGGGCCCCTAAAGTCCTACGAGCAGTACTTC. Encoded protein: CASSMGPLKSYEQYF.

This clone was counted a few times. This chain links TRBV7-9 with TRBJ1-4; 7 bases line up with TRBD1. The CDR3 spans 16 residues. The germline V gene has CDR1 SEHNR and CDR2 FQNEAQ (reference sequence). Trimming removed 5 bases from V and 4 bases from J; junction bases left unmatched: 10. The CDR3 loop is CASSPRPGTVNEKLFF. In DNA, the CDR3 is TGTGCCAGCAGCCCTAGGCCCGGGACAGTTAATGAAAAACTGTTTTTT.

The CDR3 sequence is CASIDGTGGFNEQFF. In nucleotides, the CDR3 is TGTGCCAGTATAGACGGGACAGGGGGATTCAATGAGCAGTTCTTC. The genes are TRBV19 and TRBJ2-1, with TRBD1 matching over 11 bases. V shed 7 bases, J shed 6 bases, and the junction held 8 bases outside the gene matches. The CDR3 has 15 residues. Germline CDR1 and CDR2: LNHDA and SQIVND (reference sequence).

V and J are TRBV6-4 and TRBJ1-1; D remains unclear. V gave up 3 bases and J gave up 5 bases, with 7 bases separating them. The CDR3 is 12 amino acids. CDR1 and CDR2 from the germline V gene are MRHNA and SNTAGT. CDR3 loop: CASSDFGTEAFF. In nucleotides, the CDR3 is TGTGCCAGCAGTGATTTCGGGACTGAAGCTTTCTTT.

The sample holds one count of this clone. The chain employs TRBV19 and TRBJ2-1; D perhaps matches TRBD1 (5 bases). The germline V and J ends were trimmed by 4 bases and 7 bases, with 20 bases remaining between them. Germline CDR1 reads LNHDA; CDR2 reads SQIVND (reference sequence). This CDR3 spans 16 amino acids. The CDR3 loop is CASSTRPRQITNEQFF. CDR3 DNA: TGTGCCAGTAGTACCCGGCCCCGACAGATTACAAATGAGCAGTTCTTC.

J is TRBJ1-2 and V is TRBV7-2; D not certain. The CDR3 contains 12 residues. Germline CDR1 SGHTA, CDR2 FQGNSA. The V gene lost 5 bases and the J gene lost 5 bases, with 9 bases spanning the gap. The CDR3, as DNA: TGTGCCAGCAGCCCGGAGGCGTATGGCTACACCTTC. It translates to CASSPEAYGYTF.

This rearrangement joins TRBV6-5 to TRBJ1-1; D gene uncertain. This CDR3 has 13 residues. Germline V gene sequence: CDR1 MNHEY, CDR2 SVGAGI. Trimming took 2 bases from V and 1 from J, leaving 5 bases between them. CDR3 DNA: TGTGCCAGCAGTTACGGGTCGAACACTGAAGCTTTCTTT. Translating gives CASSYGSNTEAFF.

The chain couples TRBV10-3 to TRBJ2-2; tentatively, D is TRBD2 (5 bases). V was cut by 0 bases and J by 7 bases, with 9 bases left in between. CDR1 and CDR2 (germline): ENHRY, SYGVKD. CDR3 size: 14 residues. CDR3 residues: CAISESLGVGELFF. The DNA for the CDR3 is TGTGCCATCAGTGAGTCTTTGGGAGTCGGGGAGCTGTTTTTT.

The CDR3 protein is CASSPRGESSYNSPLHF. CDR3 nucleotide sequence: TGTGCCAGCTCCCCGCGGGGGGAGAGCTCCTATAATTCACCCCTCCACTTT. This chain uses TRBV18 with TRBJ1-6, with D possibly TRBD1 on 5 matching bases. Germline V gives CDR1 KGHSH, CDR2 LQKENI. V was trimmed by 6 bases and J by 0 bases, leaving 15 bases between them. This CDR3 contains 17 residues.

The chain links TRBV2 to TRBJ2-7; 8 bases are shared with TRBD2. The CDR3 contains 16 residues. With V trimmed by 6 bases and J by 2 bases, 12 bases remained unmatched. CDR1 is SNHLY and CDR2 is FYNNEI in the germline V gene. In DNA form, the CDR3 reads TGTGCCAGCAGAGGACAGTCGGGAGGGGCGGCCTACGAGCAGTACTTC. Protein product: CASRGQSGGAAYEQYF.

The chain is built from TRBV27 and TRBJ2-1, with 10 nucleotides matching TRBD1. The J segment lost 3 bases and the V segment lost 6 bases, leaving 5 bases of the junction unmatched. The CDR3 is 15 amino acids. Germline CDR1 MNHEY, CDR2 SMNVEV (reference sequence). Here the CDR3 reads CASSRGTGVYNEQFF. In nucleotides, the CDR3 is TGTGCCAGCAGCCGTGGGACAGGGGTCTACAATGAGCAGTTCTTC.

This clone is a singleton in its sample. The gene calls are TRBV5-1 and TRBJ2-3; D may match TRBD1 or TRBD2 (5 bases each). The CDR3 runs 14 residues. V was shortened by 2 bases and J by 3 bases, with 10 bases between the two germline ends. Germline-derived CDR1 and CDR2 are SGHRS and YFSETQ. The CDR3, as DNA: TGCGCCAGCAGCTTAGAGGGGAAAACAGATACGCAGTATTTT. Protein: CASSLEGKTDTQYF.

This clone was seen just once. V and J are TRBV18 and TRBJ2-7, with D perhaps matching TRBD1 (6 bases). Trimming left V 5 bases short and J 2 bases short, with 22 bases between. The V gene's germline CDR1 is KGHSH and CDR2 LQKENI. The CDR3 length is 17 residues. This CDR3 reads CASSVSGTSSRAYEQYF. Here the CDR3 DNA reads TGTGCCAGCTCAGTCTCCGGGACATCGAGCCGCGCCTACGAGCAGTACTTC.

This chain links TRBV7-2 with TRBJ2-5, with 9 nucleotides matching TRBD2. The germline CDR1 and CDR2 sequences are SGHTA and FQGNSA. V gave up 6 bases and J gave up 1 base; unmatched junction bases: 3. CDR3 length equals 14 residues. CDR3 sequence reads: CASRPGLAQETQYF. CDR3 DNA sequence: TGTGCCAGCAGACCGGGACTAGCCCAAGAGACCCAGTACTTC.

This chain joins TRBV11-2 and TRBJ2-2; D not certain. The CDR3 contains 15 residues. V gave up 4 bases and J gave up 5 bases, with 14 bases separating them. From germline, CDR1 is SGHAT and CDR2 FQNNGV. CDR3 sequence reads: CASSSRASWTGELFF. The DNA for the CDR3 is TGTGCCAGCAGCTCAAGGGCTTCGTGGACCGGGGAGCTGTTTTTT.

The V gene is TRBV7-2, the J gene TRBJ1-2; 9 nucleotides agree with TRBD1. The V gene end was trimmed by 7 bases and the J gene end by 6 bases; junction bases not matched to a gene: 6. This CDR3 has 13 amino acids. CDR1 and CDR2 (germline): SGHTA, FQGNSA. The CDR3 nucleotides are TGTGCCAGCACCCTCGACAGGGGGAATGGCTACACCTTC. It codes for CASTLDRGNGYTF.

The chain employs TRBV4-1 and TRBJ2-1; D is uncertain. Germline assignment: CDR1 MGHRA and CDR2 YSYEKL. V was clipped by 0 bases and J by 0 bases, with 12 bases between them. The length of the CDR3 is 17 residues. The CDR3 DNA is TGCGCCAGCAGCCAAGAGGGGTCTGCTAGCTCCTACAATGAGCAGTTCTTC. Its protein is CASSQEGSASSYNEQFF.